This TCR beta chain was identified in a study of blood T cell repertoires in COVID-19 (dated by TCRdb to 2018 to 2020). About the investigation overall: Samples from collaborators originated in the United States, Italy and Spain and spanned both the acute and convalescent phases of COVID-19. The samples were drawn from two sources: the first 160 participants of the ongoing ImmuneRACE study, and over 950 subjects contributed by 6 global collaborators. Where HLA class I and class II types were available, the types were taken from metadata supplied by the sample provider, not from assay-based typing. The sample metadata nearly always contained a de-identified subject ID, COVID-19 status, age in years and sex. The repertoires were made available in a free public database intended to serve as a resource for research on the immune response to SARS-CoV-2. The prospective study material was composed of cDNA or gDNA derived from T cells, B-cell-depleted T cells, or PBMCs. Deeply sampled blood TCRbeta repertoires from subjects exposed to, actively infected with, or recovered from COVID-19 were included in the dataset. The study at large found these results: How much clinical and demographic metadata was included differed by source and by participant, and the metadata was provided uncurated.

V is cut back by 4 bases and J by 0 bases, with 8 bases in the junction unmatched. From the germline V gene (reference sequence), CDR1 is SGHKS and CDR2 is YYEKEE. Inclusive of the bounding cysteine and phenylalanine, the CDR3 is 16 residues long. The CDR3 DNA has 48 bases and is translated from base 1. TCRbeta CDR3 regions were amplified from genomic DNA by means of the immunoSEQ Assay, a bias-controlled multiplex PCR. The original methods were these. The number of nucleated cells in each sample was estimated from the amplification of reference gene primers within the assay. To quantify the absolute abundance of each unique TCRbeta CDR3 rearrangement, sequence reads were collapsed and filtered. For each sample, productive Simpson clonality was calculated by taking the square root of Simpson's diversity index across productive rearrangements. The immuneACCESS repertoire file appears here via TCRdb, limited to in-frame rearrangements. These files lack a portion of the clones; in checked studies, under half of the deficit traces to unresolved V genes, and the cause of the others is not known. V and J calls plus clone size are reproduced from that table; the DNA served to infer D and trimming. The sample has approximately 260,000 clones on record, 70% to 85% of them singletons. The ten largest make up 4.5% to 6% of the sample.

This clone was counted many times. Its antigen is currently not known. No base quality information exists; no much larger clone differs at one position. Distinct nucleotide sequences in the sample also encode this CDR3. Whole blood was collected in K2EDTA tubes by collaborating institutions according to the institutions' own protocols. Collaborator samples were shipped for TCRbeta analysis as frozen whole blood, isolated PBMCs, or DNA extracted from either sample type. The sequence came from a woman of 80 years or more with active or convalescent COVID-19. The chain joins TRBV5-5 to TRBJ1-2; 8 bases in the junction line up with TRBD1. Material: peripheral blood. The nucleotides are TGTGCCAGCAGCCCCGCAGGGGGCGCCGCTAACTATGGCTACACCTTC. Translated, this is CASSPAGGAANYGYTF.